These T cell receptor beta chains were read from a single sample in a study of blood T cell repertoires in COVID-19. Using immunoSEQ multiplex PCR, the repertoire was profiled, and TCRdb retains in-frame clones only, with some absent. The sample holds tens of thousands of clones; about four fifths are singletons and the top ten take 9%. Sequencing was done on a sample of peripheral blood. These TCRs come from a human donor in a cohort sampled during active COVID-19. Each CDR3 is given with its conserved first and last residue. A D gene is named only where the DNA matches it firmly. Size is omitted from some rows. Given values are once, few, many or a class for expanded clones.

D,size,V,J,DNA,CDR3
TRBD1,NA,TRBV27,TRBJ2-7,TGTGCCAGCAGTTTATCCCAAACAGGGGGGTACGAGCAGTACTTC,CASSLSQTGGYEQYF
TRBD1,NA,TRBV18,TRBJ1-2,TGTGCCAGCTCGACAGGCAGGGGGGACTATGGCTACACCTTC,CASSTGRGDYGYTF
TRBD2,once,TRBV10-1,TRBJ2-1,TGCGCCAGCAGTGACCTAGCGGGGCACAATGAGCAGTTCTTC,CASSDLAGHNEQFF
TRBD1,NA,TRBV5-1,TRBJ1-6,TGCGCCAGCAGCTCCACGGGACAGCCAAATTCACCCCTCCACTTT,CASSSTGQPNSPLHF
TRBD2,NA,TRBV5-1,TRBJ2-3,TGCGCCAGCAGCCAAACTAGCGGGGGCACAGATACGCAGTATTTT,CASSQTSGGTDTQYF
NA,NA,TRBV11-2,TRBJ1-3,TGTGCCAGCAGCTTAGATCGTCCAAACACCATATATTTT,CASSLDRPNTIYF
NA,NA,TRBV7-9,TRBJ1-2,TGTGCCAGCAGCGAGGACAGTTCCTATGGCTACACCTTC,CASSEDSSYGYTF
NA,NA,TRBV7-9,TRBJ2-7,TGTGCCAGCAGCCCAATGCAGGGTACCTACGAGCAGTACTTC,CASSPMQGTYEQYF
NA,once,TRBV28,TRBJ1-5,TGTGCCAGCATGAGGGGACATAGCAATCAGCCCCAGCATTTT,CASMRGHSNQPQHF
TRBD2,NA,TRBV5-4,TRBJ2-7,TGTGCCAGCAGCTTGGTAGCGGGGGGCCCGAGCTCCTACGAGCAGTACTTC,CASSLVAGGPSSYEQYF
TRBD1,NA,TRBV7-8,TRBJ2-3,TGTGCCAGCAGCTCCACCGGGACAGGGCGTCATACGCAGTATTTT,CASSSTGTGRHTQYF
NA,once,TRBV5-6,TRBJ2-1,TGTGCCAGCAGCTTTCTCAGGAGGAATGAGCAGTTCTTC,CASSFLRRNEQFF
NA,NA,TRBV5-1,TRBJ1-2,TGCGCCAGCAGCTTGGGGCAGGGCGGCTACACCTTC,CASSLGQGGYTF
NA,NA,TRBV7-9,TRBJ2-7,TGTGCCAGCAGCTTAGCGATGACTACCTACGAGCAGTACTTC,CASSLAMTTYEQYF
NA,NA,TRBV5-8,TRBJ2-7,TGTGCCAGCAGCTTGGGTTATGGGACTTCCTACGAGCAGTACTTC,CASSLGYGTSYEQYF
NA,NA,TRBV11-2,TRBJ2-1,TGTGCCAGCAGCTCTGGCTCCTCCTACAATGAGCAGTTCTTC,CASSSGSSYNEQFF
NA,once,TRBV21-1,TRBJ1-5,TGTGCCAGCAGCCTCCGGGACAGGGAAGATCAGCCCCAGCATTTT,CASSLRDREDQPQHF
TRBD1,NA,TRBV2,TRBJ1-4,TGTGCCAGCAGAGGGACAGATAAGAATGAAAAACTGTTTTTT,CASRGTDKNEKLFF
NA,NA,TRBV27,TRBJ2-2,TGTGCCAGCAGTCCTTCGACAGGCAGGGAGCTGTTTTTT,CASSPSTGRELFF
NA,NA,TRBV18,TRBJ2-7,TGTGCCAGCTCAGAGGATCTGGGGAGCAACGAGCAGTACTTC,CASSEDLGSNEQYF
NA,NA,TRBV9,TRBJ2-1,TGTGCCAGCAGCCCTGCGTCCTTCCCTGGTGAGCAGTTCTTC,CASSPASFPGEQFF
NA,NA,TRBV10-3,TRBJ1-1,TGTGCCATCAGTCCTGGGGGGTCCGCTGAAGCTTTCTTT,CAISPGGSAEAFF
NA,NA,TRBV2,TRBJ2-4,TGTGCCAGCAACCTCGAAGGGGGTAACATTCAGTACTTC,CASNLEGGNIQYF
TRBD1,NA,TRBV5-1,TRBJ1-6,TGCGCCAGCAGCTCTGGACAGGGCAATTCACCCCTCCACTTT,CASSSGQGNSPLHF
NA,few,TRBV28,TRBJ1-3,TGTGCCAGCAGCCCCCATGGAAACACCATATATTTT,CASSPHGNTIYF
TRBD1,NA,TRBV19,TRBJ1-6,TGTGCCAGTAGTATAGAGGGACAGGCTGGTTCACCCCTCCACTTT,CASSIEGQAGSPLHF
NA,NA,TRBV28,TRBJ2-7,TGTGCCACCCACGGGGACAACTACGAGCAGTACTTC,CATHGDNYEQYF
NA,NA,TRBV19,TRBJ2-7,TGTGCCAGTAGTATAGGGGGAGCACTCTCCTACGAGCAGTACTTC,CASSIGGALSYEQYF
NA,NA,TRBV5-4,TRBJ1-6,TGTGCCAGCAGAGGAGGGACGAATTCACCCCTCCACTTT,CASRGGTNSPLHF